This T cell receptor (beta chain) was recorded in a study of blood T cell repertoires in COVID-19. Per the authors' pipeline: Nucleated cell number was recorded as an estimate derived from reference gene primer amplification. Profiling relied on immunoSEQ multiplex PCR, and the TCRdb table lists in-frame clones only, not all of them. Clonal size and the V and J genes are those of that table, whereas D and trimming came from the DNA. Here the sample spans about 220,000 clones, approximately 85% being singletons. Germline V lookup: CDR1 SGHTA, CDR2 FQGTGA. V gave up 3 bases and J gave up 4 bases, with 7 bases separating them. The CDR3 loop spans 13 amino acids.

The chain links TRBV7-3 to TRBJ1-3, with D unresolved. This sequence was found in a woman aged 70 to 79 with COVID-19, enrolled during active disease. Sequenced: peripheral blood. In DNA form, the CDR3 reads TGTGCCAGCAGCTTCTCCGGGGGAAACACCATATATTTT. Translating it yields CASSFSGGNTIYF. The variable domain in full, with the rest retrieved from reference TRBV7-3 and TRBJ1-3, is GAGVSQTPSNKVTEKGKYVELRCDPISGHTALYWYRQSLGQGPEFLIYFQGTGAADDSGLPNDRFFAVRPEGSVSTLKIQRTERGDSAVYLCASSFSGGNTIYFGEGSWLTVV.